The 13 T cell receptor beta chains given below trace back to one sample, sequenced in a study of T cell responses to AZD1222 COVID-19 vaccine. Generated by immunoSEQ multiplex PCR, the TCRdb table keeps only in-frame clones and is missing some. The repertoire holds roughly 150,000 clones, with 75% to 90% as singletons. Sequences were derived from peripheral blood, sampled on day 0 of AZD1222 vaccination. The receptors here all came from an adult in good health.

The chain is built from TRBV10-1 and TRBJ2-7; D is unclear. CDR3 length: 9 residues. CDR1 and CDR2 from the germline V gene are WNHNN and SYGVQD (reference sequence). V shed 10 bases and J shed 3 bases, with 4 bases lying between them. The CDR3: CATLYEQYV. The CDR3 DNA reads TGCGCCACTCTCTACGAGCAGTACGTC.

This chain connects TRBV7-9 to TRBJ2-3, with D tentatively TRBD2 (6 bases). The CDR3 runs 11 residues. Germline loops: CDR1 SEHNR, CDR2 FQNEAQ (reference sequence). Between the trimmed V and J ends, which lost 10 bases and 4 bases, there was a span of 9 bases. The CDR3 is CANSGSDTQYF. In DNA form, the CDR3 reads TGTGCCAATAGCGGTTCAGATACGCAGTATTTT.

The gene calls are TRBV12-3 or TRBV12-4 and TRBJ2-1; 8 nucleotides agree with TRBD2. This CDR3 has 13 amino acids. V gave up 9 bases and J gave up 6 bases; unmatched junction bases: 7. The DNA for the CDR3 is TGTGCCAGTGGGACTAGTCAGAGCAATGAGCAGTTCTTC. It translates to CASGTSQSNEQFF.

This chain links TRBV5-1 with TRBJ1-3; TRBD1 matches at 7 bases. This CDR3 has 14 amino acids. Germline V gives CDR1 SGHRS, CDR2 YFSETQ. Trimming removed 4 bases from V and 4 bases from J; junction bases left unmatched: 5. The CDR3 region has the DNA TGCGCCAGCAGCGAAGGGACAGCCGGAAACACCATATATTTT. Protein product: CASSEGTAGNTIYF.

This chain joins TRBV14 and TRBJ1-4; D gene uncertain. Trimming shortened V by 2 bases and J by 8 bases, and 9 bases separated the two germline ends. The CDR3 contains 13 residues. In germline, CDR1 is SGHDN, CDR2 FVKESK. The CDR3 loop reads CASSQTVREKLFF. The CDR3 bases are TGTGCCAGCAGCCAAACAGTTCGGGAAAAACTGTTTTTT.

This clone showed up just a few times. This chain uses TRBV15 with TRBJ2-1; TRBD2 is a possible D gene (6 bases). Germline V CDR1 and CDR2: LNHNV, YYDKDF (reference sequence). The CDR3 spans 13 residues. V shed 3 bases and J shed 8 bases, with 11 bases lying between them. The CDR3 DNA follows: TGTGCCACCAGCAGCGGGGGTGCCTATGAGCAGTTCTTC. It yields the protein CATSSGGAYEQFF. Supplemented by reference TRBV15 and TRBJ2-1, the full variable domain reads DAMVIQNPRYQVTQFGKPVTLSCSQTLNHNVMYWYQQKSSQAPKLLFHYYDKDFNNEADTPDNFQSRRPNTSFCFLDIRSPGLGDTAMYLCATSSGGAYEQFFGPGTRLTVL.

Remarks on this clone: Distinct nucleotide sequences in the sample also encode this CDR3. The chain is built from TRBV9 and TRBJ2-4; D is perhaps TRBD2 (5 bases). Trimming took 0 bases from V and 1 from J, leaving 5 bases between them. CDR1 is SGDLS, CDR2 YYNGEE, per germline. The CDR3 has 14 residues. The CDR3 spells CASSVGGAKNIQYF. CDR3 DNA sequence: TGTGCCAGCAGCGTAGGAGGGGCCAAAAACATTCAGTACTTC.

The J gene is TRBJ2-1, the V gene TRBV11-3; D assignment may be TRBD1 or TRBD2 (5 bases each). Germline values: CDR1 SGHNT, CDR2 YENEEA. V was clipped by 2 bases and J by 7 bases, with 15 bases between them. The CDR3 is 15 residues long. For the CDR3, the DNA is TGTGCCAGCAGCTTAACGGGCCGGGGCGGGAATGAGCAGTTCTTC. It codes for CASSLTGRGGNEQFF.

The rearrangement uses TRBV5-1 and TRBJ2-5; D may match TRBD1 or TRBD2 (6 bases each). V was pared by 3 bases and J by 3 bases, with 15 bases between. Germline V gives CDR1 SGHRS, CDR2 YFSETQ. The CDR3 is made up of 15 amino acids. The chain's CDR3 is CASSSLGGEEETQYF. The CDR3 nucleotides are TGCGCCAGCAGCTCGTTGGGGGGCGAAGAAGAGACCCAGTACTTC.

The J gene is TRBJ2-5, the V gene TRBV6-2 or TRBV6-3, with 14 bases that match TRBD2. CDR3 size: 18 residues. J lost 4 bases, V lost 2 bases, and 9 bases had no gene match. CDR1 MNHEY and CDR2 SVGEGT come from the germline V gene. The CDR3: CASSYHRLAGGPTETQYF. The CDR3 region has the DNA TGTGCCAGCAGTTACCACCGACTAGCGGGGGGGCCCACAGAGACCCAGTACTTC.

The V and J genes are TRBV11-2 and TRBJ1-1, with TRBD1 matching 7 bases. Per germline, CDR1 SGHAT and CDR2 FQNNGV. The CDR3 is made up of 14 amino acids. J was trimmed by 5 bases and V by 4 bases; bases with no gene match: 7. The CDR3 nucleotides read TGTGCCAGCAGCTACAACAGGGGTGGGACTGAAGCTTTCTTT. Its translation is CASSYNRGGTEAFF.

The V gene is TRBV6-5, the J gene TRBJ2-5; TRBD1 or TRBD2 may be the D gene (5 bases each). Germline CDR1 reads MNHEY; CDR2 reads SVGAGI. The CDR3 loop spans 15 amino acids. The V end lost 6 bases, the J end lost 4 bases, and 18 bases lay between the germline ends. The CDR3 bases are TGTGCCAGCAGCGATCTCAACGGGGCGCGAGAGACCCAGTACTTC. Translation: CASSDLNGARETQYF.

V is TRBV13 and J is TRBJ1-1, with TRBD1 as a possible D gene (5 bases). Germline CDR1 PRHDT, CDR2 FYEKMQ (reference sequence). CDR3 length equals 15 residues. With 5 bases removed from V and 1 base from J, the gap between germline ends came to 14 bases. CDR3 nucleotide sequence: TGTGCCAGCAGCCCGCAAGGGGAGGCGAACACTGAAGCTTTCTTT. Translated, it gives CASSPQGEANTEAFF.